These T cell receptor beta chains were read from a single sample in a study of blood T cell repertoires in COVID-19. Profiling relied on immunoSEQ multiplex PCR, and the TCRdb table lists in-frame clones only, not all of them. The table shows about 420,000 clones, with about 87% occurring only once. Sequenced sample: peripheral blood. These receptors were collected from a man between 18 and 35 years old with COVID-19, enrolled during active disease. CDR3s include the opening cysteine and the closing phenylalanine or tryptophan. The D gene is left open where the match is weak. Size is omitted from some rows. Given values are once, few, many or a class for expanded clones.

>-|TRBD2|TRBJ2-5|12|TRBV25-1
CASRGGGETQYF
TGTGCCAGCAGGGGGGGAGGGGAGACCCAGTACTTC
>-|TRBD2|TRBJ2-2|16|TRBV9
CASSVSGSGNTGELFF
TGTGCCAGCAGCGTTAGCGGGAGTGGGAACACCGGGGAGCTGTTTTTT
>-|TRBD2|TRBJ2-7|14|TRBV6-5
CASLAAGSSYEQYF
TGTGCCAGTCTAGCGGCGGGGAGCTCCTACGAGCAGTACTTC
>-|-|TRBJ1-1|13|TRBV5-1
CASSSQGRTEAFF
TGCGCCAGCAGCTCACAGGGTCGCACTGAAGCTTTCTTT
>-|TRBD1|TRBJ1-2|13|TRBV12-3/TRBV12-4
CASSFNTGDGYTF
TGTGCCAGCAGTTTTAATACAGGGGATGGCTACACCTTC
>-|TRBD1|TRBJ2-5|15|TRBV11-3
CASSQDRGGWETQYF
TGTGCCAGCAGCCAGGACAGGGGAGGTTGGGAGACCCAGTACTTC
>-|TRBD1|TRBJ1-1|15|TRBV2
CASSEDRGRGTEAFF
TGTGCCAGCAGTGAGGACAGGGGGCGCGGCACTGAAGCTTTCTTT
>-|-|TRBJ1-5|15|TRBV5-5
CASSLGQNSNQPQHF
TGTGCCAGCAGCTTGGGGCAGAACAGCAATCAGCCCCAGCATTTT
>-|TRBD2|TRBJ2-2|15|TRBV18
CASSPRLANAGELFF
TGTGCCAGCTCACCGCGACTAGCGAACGCCGGGGAGCTGTTTTTT
>-|TRBD1|TRBJ2-1|17|TRBV23-1
CASSLHLTGARLGEQFF
TGCGCCAGCAGTCTCCATTTGACAGGGGCGCGTTTAGGCGAGCAGTTCTTC
>-|TRBD2|TRBJ2-1|15|TRBV5-4
CASSGGGSSYNEQFF
TGTGCCAGCAGCGGCGGGGGAAGCTCCTACAATGAGCAGTTCTTC
>-|TRBD1|TRBJ2-2|16|TRBV7-9
CASRGNAGGEVGELFF
TGTGCCAGCAGAGGTAACGCAGGGGGCGAAGTCGGGGAGCTGTTTTTT
>-|TRBD2|TRBJ2-7|14|TRBV5-5
CASSAGPGGYEQYF
TGTGCCAGCAGCGCCGGCCCGGGAGGATACGAGCAGTACTTC
>-|-|TRBJ1-6|13|TRBV19
CASMDSSNSPLHF
TGTGCCAGTATGGACAGCTCTAATTCACCCCTCCACTTT
>-|TRBD2|TRBJ2-3|19|TRBV11-2
CASSQLTFSGGLSTDTQYF
TGTGCCAGCAGTCAGCTTACCTTCTCGGGGGGACTAAGCACAGATACGCAGTATTTT
>-|TRBD1|TRBJ2-1|16|TRBV5-1
CASSWTGAGSYNEQFF
TGCGCCAGCAGCTGGACAGGGGCGGGGTCCTACAATGAGCAGTTCTTC
>-|TRBD2|TRBJ2-1|17|TRBV5-4
CASSSGGRTSGYNEQFF
TGTGCCAGCAGCTCGGGAGGTAGGACTAGCGGGTACAATGAGCAGTTCTTC
>-|-|TRBJ2-7|15|TRBV6-2/TRBV6-3
CASSYGQASPGEQYF
TGTGCCAGCAGTTACGGTCAGGCTTCACCGGGGGAGCAGTACTTC
>-|TRBD1|TRBJ2-1|12|TRBV2
CASIGSGQGTFF
TGTGCCAGCATAGGGTCGGGACAGGGGACGTTCTTC
>-|TRBD1|TRBJ2-7|15|TRBV5-1
CASSIRDRGYYEQYF
TGCGCCAGCAGCATCCGGGACAGGGGATACTACGAGCAGTACTTC
>once|-|TRBJ2-5|15|TRBV11-2
CASSLGDRIQETQYF
TGTGCCAGCAGCTTAGGAGATAGAATCCAAGAGACCCAGTACTTC
>-|TRBD1|TRBJ2-1|15|TRBV7-8
CASSPPDRVIDEQFF
TGTGCCAGCAGCCCCCCCGACAGGGTTATCGATGAGCAGTTCTTC
>few|TRBD2|TRBJ2-3|13|TRBV5-4
CASSRERGDTQYF
TGTGCCAGTTCCCGGGAGCGGGGAGATACGCAGTATTTT
>-|TRBD2|TRBJ2-2|18|TRBV4-1
CASSHRFSGGASTGELFF
TGCGCCAGCAGCCACCGCTTCTCGGGGGGGGCCAGCACCGGGGAGCTGTTTTTT
>few|-|TRBJ2-7|18|TRBV12-5
CASGLYPGGAVQAYEQYF
TGTGCTAGTGGTTTGTATCCAGGTGGGGCGGTTCAAGCCTACGAGCAGTACTTC
>-|-|TRBJ2-7|14|TRBV2
CAGQRQSFTYEQYF
TGTGCCGGCCAGAGACAGTCTTTCACCTACGAGCAGTACTTC
>-|TRBD2|TRBJ2-5|17|TRBV30
CAWSGLAIVGGHATQYF
TGTGCCTGGAGTGGACTAGCGATAGTGGGCGGTCATGCGACCCAGTACTTC
>-|TRBD1|TRBJ2-2|15|TRBV5-5
CASSLRAGGPGELFF
TGTGCCAGCAGCTTGAGGGCAGGGGGTCCCGGGGAGCTGTTTTTT
>few|-|TRBJ1-5|11|TRBV6-5
CASGLLQPQHF
TGTGCCAGCGGGCTCTTACAGCCCCAGCATTTT
>-|-|TRBJ2-3|13|TRBV7-9
CASSFDRPDTQYF
TGTGCCAGCAGCTTTGACAGACCAGATACGCAGTATTTT
>-|-|TRBJ2-1|13|TRBV2
CASSAGRYNEQFF
TGTGCCAGCAGTGCGGGTAGATACAATGAGCAGTTCTTC
>-|-|TRBJ1-2|18|TRBV11-2
CASSLDRLRIRANYGYTF
TGTGCCAGCAGCTTAGATCGGTTGAGGATCAGGGCTAACTATGGCTACACCTTC
>-|-|TRBJ2-2|14|TRBV12-5
CASHQSGYTGELFF
TGTGCTAGCCACCAAAGCGGGTATACCGGGGAGCTGTTTTTT
>-|TRBD2|TRBJ2-5|16|TRBV7-8
CASSLARASGQETQYF
TGTGCCAGCAGCTTAGCGCGAGCTAGCGGTCAAGAGACCCAGTACTTC
>-|-|TRBJ2-1|17|TRBV7-2
CASSLGGSFSSYNEQFF
TGTGCCAGCAGCTTAGGCGGTAGCTTTAGCTCCTACAATGAGCAGTTCTTC
>-|-|TRBJ1-4|13|TRBV5-4
CASKGHGNEKLFF
TGTGCCAGCAAGGGACACGGTAATGAAAAACTGTTTTTT
>-|-|TRBJ2-2|13|TRBV11-3
CASSPVITGELFF
TGTGCCAGCAGCCCAGTAATTACCGGGGAGCTGTTTTTT
>many|-|TRBJ1-1|14|TRBV19
CASSQIPGGAEAFF
TGTGCCAGTAGTCAAATACCCGGAGGAGCTGAAGCTTTCTTT
>-|-|TRBJ2-1|16|TRBV9
CASSVAGGGTTGEQFF
TGTGCCAGCAGCGTAGCTGGGGGGGGGACAACAGGTGAGCAGTTCTTC
>-|-|TRBJ1-1|14|TRBV19
CASSIKGGTTEAFF
TGTGCCAGTAGTATTAAGGGAGGAACCACTGAAGCTTTCTTT
>-|TRBD1|TRBJ1-5|15|TRBV7-9
CASSLSGQSNQPQHF
TGTGCCAGCAGCTTATCGGGACAGTCGAATCAGCCCCAGCATTTT
>-|-|TRBJ2-2|15|TRBV19
CASKMNRGGTGELFF
TGTGCCAGTAAGATGAACAGGGGAGGCACCGGGGAGCTGTTTTTT
>-|-|TRBJ2-5|14|TRBV2
CASSEQEEQETQYF
TGTGCCAGCAGTGAACAGGAGGAGCAAGAGACCCAGTACTTC